Each of the 9 T cell receptor beta chains below was sequenced from the same sample in a study of blood T cell repertoires in COVID-19. The data were produced by immunoSEQ multiplex PCR, yet TCRdb's version contains in-frame clones alone and is incomplete. The data show fewer than 80,000 clones, approximately 86% seen once. The sample consisted of peripheral blood. These receptors were collected from a man aged 70-80 years with acute or convalescent COVID-19.

This chain joins TRBV20-1 and TRBJ2-1, with 7 bases lining up with TRBD2. Germline V CDR1 and CDR2: DFQATT, SNEGSKA (reference sequence). The CDR3 extends over 14 amino acids. V was clipped by 3 bases and J by 4 bases; unmatched bases: 6. CDR3 loop: CSASFLAEYNEQFF. The CDR3 region has the DNA TGCAGTGCTAGTTTTCTAGCGGAGTACAATGAGCAGTTCTTC.

The chain couples TRBV11-2 to TRBJ2-7, with 8 positions matching TRBD1. J lost 3 bases, V lost 5 bases, and 9 bases had no gene match. The length of the CDR3 is 15 residues. Germline V gene data show CDR1 as SGHAT and CDR2 as FQNNGV. The CDR3 sequence is CASSRNTGQVYEQYF. The CDR3 DNA follows: TGTGCCAGCAGCCGGAACACGGGACAGGTCTACGAGCAGTACTTC.

This clone has a single count. This rearrangement joins TRBV7-8 to TRBJ2-1; 9 bases line up with TRBD2. The CDR3 runs to 15 residues. V lost 2 bases, J lost 9 bases, and 8 bases stayed unmatched. CDR1 is SGHVS and CDR2 is FQNEAQ in the germline V gene. This chain's CDR3 is CASSLLGGRASEQFF. The CDR3 nucleotides are TGTGCCAGCAGCTTATTGGGCGGGAGGGCCTCTGAGCAGTTCTTC.

The chain joins TRBV29-1 to TRBJ1-2, with TRBD1 as a possible D gene (5 bases). V was clipped by 4 bases and J by 5 bases, with 14 bases between them. Germline CDR1 is SQVTM and CDR2 is ANQGSEA. This CDR3 has 13 residues. CDR3 in DNA: TGCAGCGTTGGTCGGGGGAAAGAATATGGCTACACCTTC. It codes for CSVGRGKEYGYTF.

The chain carries TRBV24-1 and TRBJ2-7; 7 bases match TRBD1. This CDR3 spans 16 amino acids. Per the germline V gene, CDR1 is KGHDR and CDR2 is SFDVKD. The ends lost 3 bases at V and 1 base at J; junction bases unmatched: 8. The CDR3 DNA sequence: TGTGCCACCAGTGATAACCGGGACAGTGTATCCTACGAGCAGTACTTC. Protein sequence: CATSDNRDSVSYEQYF.

This chain connects TRBV25-1 to TRBJ2-3; 11 positions match TRBD2. Germline trimming cut 5 bases from V and 5 bases from J; bases unmatched to any gene: 6. The germline V gene encodes CDR1 MGHDK and CDR2 SYGVNS. This CDR3 has 15 amino acids. CDR3 sequence (DNA): TGTGCCAGCAGTCAACTAGCGGGGGCGAGAGATACGCAGTATTTT. Amino acid sequence: CASSQLAGARDTQYF.

The gene calls are TRBV4-1 and TRBJ2-7; 8 nucleotides agree with TRBD1. CDR1 and CDR2 (germline): MGHRA, YSYEKL. V trimming: 3 bases; J trimming: 5 bases; junction bases outside the gene matches: 9. This CDR3 spans 15 amino acids. CDR3: CASSHGGRGRDEQYF. As DNA, the CDR3 is TGCGCCAGCAGCCATGGAGGCAGGGGGCGCGACGAGCAGTACTTC.

CDR3 sequence reads: CASSLLAGTSGTQYF. CDR3 bases: TGTGCCAGTAGTTTACTAGCGGGGACGTCCGGGACCCAGTACTTC. This chain joins TRBV19 and TRBJ2-5; 10 bases are a match to TRBD2. From germline, CDR1 is LNHDA and CDR2 SQIVND (reference sequence). J gave up 7 bases and V 5 bases, and 10 bases lay outside the gene matches. This CDR3 has 15 amino acids.

This clone was detected a few times. The gene calls are TRBV5-1 and TRBJ2-7, with D maybe TRBD1 (6 bases). CDR1 and CDR2 (germline): SGHRS, YFSETQ. CDR3 length: 15 amino acids. Deletions cut 0 bases from V and 2 bases from J, with 12 bases between. The CDR3 DNA reads TGCGCCAGCAGCTTGGAGACAGGAGTAACCTACGAGCAGTACTTC. Its protein is CASSLETGVTYEQYF.